This T cell receptor beta chain was sequenced for a study of regulatory T cells in long-lasting Graves disease. Building of the TCR beta libraries involved iRepertoire HTBI primers and Arm-PCR of CDR3 regions. MiXCR was run by TCRdb on the multiplex PCR reads, yielding one entry per CDR3 protein. The sample gives around 250,000 distinct CDR3 sequences, around 18% of which show up once; approximately 14% is in the top ten. This clonotype was detected many times. Trimming pared 5 bases from V and 5 bases from J, leaving 11 bases between. The CDR3 length is 13 residues. Germline CDR1 reads SEHNR; CDR2 reads FQNEAQ (reference sequence). The time point is: newly diagnosed GD, antithyroid drugs for less than 3 months. TCR sequences were obtained from RNA taken from PBMCs. American Thyroid Association guidelines defined Graves' disease diagnosis. The same specimen was also included in a second study, on T cells in Graves' hyperthyroidism and ophthalmopathy. Per that paper: Most thyroid clonotypes expanded above 0.001 were also detected in blood.

This rearrangement joins TRBV7-9 to TRBJ2-3; D possibly uses TRBD1 or TRBD2 (6 bases each). The TCR comes from a woman in her thirties with Graves disease. The specimen comprised peripheral blood mononuclear cells (PBMCs), sampled at new diagnosis, from a patient treated with antithyroid drugs. The CDR3 nucleotides are TGTGCCAGCAGCGCGGGGACACTAGATACGCAGTATTTT. It specifies CASSAGTLDTQYF. Full variable domain (outside the CDR3, taken from reference TRBV7-9 and TRBJ2-3): DTGVSQNPRHKITKRGQNVTFRCDPISEHNRLYWYRQTLGQGPEFLTYFQNEAQLEKSRLLSDRFSAERPKGSFSTLEIQRTEQGDSAMYLCASSAGTLDTQYFGPGTRLTVL.